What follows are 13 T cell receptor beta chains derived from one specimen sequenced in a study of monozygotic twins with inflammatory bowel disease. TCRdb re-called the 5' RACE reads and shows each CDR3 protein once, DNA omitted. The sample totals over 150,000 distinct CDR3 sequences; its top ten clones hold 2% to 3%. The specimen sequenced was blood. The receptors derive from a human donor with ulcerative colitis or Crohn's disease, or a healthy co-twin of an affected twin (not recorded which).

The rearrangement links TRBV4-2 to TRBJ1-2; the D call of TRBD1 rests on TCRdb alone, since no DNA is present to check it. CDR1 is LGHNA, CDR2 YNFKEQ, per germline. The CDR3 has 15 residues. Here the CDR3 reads CASSQDQRGTYGYTF.

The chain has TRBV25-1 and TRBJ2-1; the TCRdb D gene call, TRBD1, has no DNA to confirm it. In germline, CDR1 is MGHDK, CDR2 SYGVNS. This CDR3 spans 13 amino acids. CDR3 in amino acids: CASSALERGEQFF.

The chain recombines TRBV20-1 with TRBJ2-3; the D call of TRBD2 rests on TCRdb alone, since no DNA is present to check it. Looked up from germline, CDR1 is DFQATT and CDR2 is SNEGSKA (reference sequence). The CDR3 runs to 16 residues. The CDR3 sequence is CSARDSRGARTDTQYF.

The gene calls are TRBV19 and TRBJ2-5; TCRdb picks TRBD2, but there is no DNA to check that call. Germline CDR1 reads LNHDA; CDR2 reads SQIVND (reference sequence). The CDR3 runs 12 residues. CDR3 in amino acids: CASSRGGETQYF. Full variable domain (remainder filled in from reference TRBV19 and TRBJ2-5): DGGITQSPKYLFRKEGQNVTLSCEQNLNHDAMYWYRQDPGQGLRLIYYSQIVNDFQKGDIAEGYSVSREKKESFPLTVTSAQKNPTAFYLCASSRGGETQYFGPGTRLLVL.

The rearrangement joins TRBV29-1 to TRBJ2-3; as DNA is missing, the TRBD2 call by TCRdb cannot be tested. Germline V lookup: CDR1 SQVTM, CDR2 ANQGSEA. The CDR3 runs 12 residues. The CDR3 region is CSVEEGEGTQYF.

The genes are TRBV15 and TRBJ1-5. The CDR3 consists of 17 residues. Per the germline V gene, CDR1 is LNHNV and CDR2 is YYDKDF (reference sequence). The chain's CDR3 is CATSRDPIGSRDQPQHF.

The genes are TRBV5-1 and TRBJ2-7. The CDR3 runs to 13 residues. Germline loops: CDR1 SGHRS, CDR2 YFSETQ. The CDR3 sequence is CASRENSDYEQYF.

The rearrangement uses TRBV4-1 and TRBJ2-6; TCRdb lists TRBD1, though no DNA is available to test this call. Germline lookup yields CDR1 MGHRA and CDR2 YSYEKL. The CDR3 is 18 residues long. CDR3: CASSRTQDMVSGANVLTF.

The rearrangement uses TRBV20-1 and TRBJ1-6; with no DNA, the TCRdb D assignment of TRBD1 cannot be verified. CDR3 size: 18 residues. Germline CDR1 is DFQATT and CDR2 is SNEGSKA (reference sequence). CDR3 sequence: CSAREGGRGPGKNSPLHF.

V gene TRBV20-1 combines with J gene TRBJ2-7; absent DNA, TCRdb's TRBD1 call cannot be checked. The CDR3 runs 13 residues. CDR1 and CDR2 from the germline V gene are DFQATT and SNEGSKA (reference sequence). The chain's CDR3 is CSAYLTGPYEQYF.

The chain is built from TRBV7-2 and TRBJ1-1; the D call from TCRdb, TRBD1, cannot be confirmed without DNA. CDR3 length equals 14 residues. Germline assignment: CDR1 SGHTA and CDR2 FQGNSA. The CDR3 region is CASSQGHWNTEAFF.

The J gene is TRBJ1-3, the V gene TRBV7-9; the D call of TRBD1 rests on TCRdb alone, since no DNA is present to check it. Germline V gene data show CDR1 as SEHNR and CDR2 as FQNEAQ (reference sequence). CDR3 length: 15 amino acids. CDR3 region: CASSLSGATGNTIYF.

The CDR3 sequence: CASSYEGFYEQYF. The V and J genes are TRBV5-1 and TRBJ2-7; TCRdb reports TRBD1, a call that lacks DNA to check it against. The CDR3 extends over 13 amino acids. Germline assignment: CDR1 SGHRS and CDR2 YFSETQ.